A selection of T cell receptor beta chains follows, all from one sample in a study of blood T cell repertoires in COVID-19. TCRdb keeps only in-frame clones here, not all; method: immunoSEQ multiplex PCR. The sample carries about 150,000 clones, approximately 86% recorded once. Sample: peripheral blood. The receptors here all came from a man aged 55 to 70 with COVID-19, enrolled during active disease. The CDR3 runs from the conserved cysteine through the conserved F or W. A D gene is named only where the DNA matches it firmly. Where a row states a size, it is once, few, many or the class of an expanded clone; other rows omit it.

clone_size d_call j_call cdr3_length v_call cdr3_nt cdr3_aa
- - TRBJ1-6 13 TRBV19 TGTGCCAGTAGTGCAAGACAAGACAGGCCCCTCCACTTT CASSARQDRPLHF
- - TRBJ2-3 15 TRBV19 TGTGCCAGTAGTACGGGGAACAGGGAGACAGATACGCAGTATTTT CASSTGNRETDTQYF
- - TRBJ2-3 12 TRBV18 TGTGCCAGCTCAGAAATACAGTATACGCAGTATTTT CASSEIQYTQYF
- - TRBJ2-7 14 TRBV2 TGTGCCAGCAGTGTACAGGCTGGGACCTACGAGCAGTACTTC CASSVQAGTYEQYF
- TRBD1 TRBJ2-7 17 TRBV4-1 TGCGCCAGCAGCCTAAGGGACAGGGATTCTGTGGCCTACGAGCAGTACTTC CASSLRDRDSVAYEQYF
once TRBD1 TRBJ1-2 15 TRBV19 TGTGCCAGTAGTATTGGAGGGACAGGGGACTATGGCTACACCTTC CASSIGGTGDYGYTF
once TRBD1 TRBJ2-7 13 TRBV6-5 TGTGCCGCCAGCAGGGGGCGTAGGTACGAGCAGTACTTC CAASRGRRYEQYF
once - TRBJ1-1 13 TRBV3-1/TRBV3-2 TGTGCCAGCAGCCAAGAACAGTACACTGAAGCTTTCTTT CASSQEQYTEAFF
- TRBD1 TRBJ2-7 12 TRBV7-8 TGTGCCAGCAGCTCACAGGGGTACGAGCAGTACTTC CASSSQGYEQYF
- TRBD1 TRBJ2-6 17 TRBV7-9 TGTGCCAGCAGCTTAGTAGGGACAGACTCTGGGGCCAACGTCCTGACTTTC CASSLVGTDSGANVLTF
- - TRBJ2-7 13 TRBV18 TGTGCCAGCTCACGAGACGGGTCCTACGAGCAGTACTTC CASSRDGSYEQYF
- TRBD1 TRBJ1-5 15 TRBV7-2 TGTGCCAGCAGCCAAGGGACAGGGACCCGTCAGCCCCAGCATTTT CASSQGTGTRQPQHF
few TRBD1 TRBJ1-1 12 TRBV27 TGTGCCAGCAGAGAACAGGGGCGGGTCGCTTTCTTT CASREQGRVAFF
- - TRBJ2-3 17 TRBV18 TGTGCCAGCTCACCACCGCGGGGTTGGTCTAGCACAGATACGCAGTATTTT CASSPPRGWSSTDTQYF
- - TRBJ2-3 15 TRBV6-2/TRBV6-3 TGTGCCAGCAGTTACGGGGCAGTAAGCACAGATACGCAGTATTTT CASSYGAVSTDTQYF
- TRBD1 TRBJ2-3 16 TRBV5-1 TGCGCCAGCAATGTTTTTAGGGGACAGGGAGCAGATACGCAGTATTTT CASNVFRGQGADTQYF
- - TRBJ2-3 14 TRBV5-1 TGCGCCAGCAGCCTAGAGGGTAGCACAGATACGCAGTATTTT CASSLEGSTDTQYF
- TRBD2 TRBJ2-7 16 TRBV19 TGTGCCAGTAGTAAACGCCCGGGGGTAGCGGGATCGGATCAGTACTTC CASSKRPGVAGSDQYF
- TRBD1 TRBJ2-2 15 TRBV2 TGTGCCAGCAGGGGACAGGGGGTGAACACCGGGGAGCTGTTTTTT CASRGQGVNTGELFF
- - TRBJ1-2 15 TRBV18 TGTGCCAGCTCACCTCCAGTGAACAGGGCGCGTGGCTACACCTTC CASSPPVNRARGYTF
- TRBD1 TRBJ1-2 14 TRBV10-3 TGTGCCATCACCCGAGGACAGGGAAACTATGGCTACACCTTC CAITRGQGNYGYTF
- - TRBJ2-2 15 TRBV24-1 TGTGCCACCAGTGATTTAGCCGCGGACACCGGGGAGCTGTTTTTT CATSDLAADTGELFF
- - TRBJ1-5 13 TRBV5-5 TGTGCCAGCAGCAGGGACATCAATCAGCCCCAGCATTTT CASSRDINQPQHF
once - TRBJ1-6 15 TRBV9 TGTGCCAGCACCAAAGAGGAGGGGATAAATTCACCCCTCCACTTT CASTKEEGINSPLHF
- TRBD1 TRBJ1-4 16 TRBV2 TGTGCCAGCAGTGAAGGGACAGGGGGGACTAATGAAAAACTGTTTTTT CASSEGTGGTNEKLFF
once - TRBJ2-7 15 TRBV5-4 TGTGCCAGCAGCACCGGGGCAGGGGTGCAATACGAGCAGTACTTC CASSTGAGVQYEQYF
- - TRBJ2-7 14 TRBV6-1 TGTGCCAGCAGTTCCACAGGGGGGGGCTACGAGCAGTACTTC CASSSTGGGYEQYF
- - TRBJ2-1 15 TRBV19 TGTGCCAGTAGTATAGGAGGGCAGCCCTACAATGAGCAGTTCTTC CASSIGGQPYNEQFF
- - TRBJ1-2 13 TRBV5-5 TGTGCCAGCAGCTCCGGGACATACTATGGCTACACCTTC CASSSGTYYGYTF
- TRBD1 TRBJ1-4 16 TRBV5-1 TGCGCCAGCAGCGAAACCGGGACAGCCCTAGGTGAAAAACTGTTTTTT CASSETGTALGEKLFF
- TRBD2 TRBJ2-7 14 TRBV11-2 TGTGCCAGCAGCCCGGGACTAGCGGTCTACGAGCAGTACTTC CASSPGLAVYEQYF
- - TRBJ1-6 16 TRBV10-3 TGTGCCATCAGTTCTGCCCCGGACACGTATAATTCACCCCTCCACTTT CAISSAPDTYNSPLHF
- - TRBJ2-6 17 TRBV5-6 TGTGCCAGCAGCCGGAGTGGGGCAGGGACTGGGGCCAACGTCCTGACTTTC CASSRSGAGTGANVLTF
- - TRBJ1-5 15 TRBV18 TGTGCCAGCTCCCCCTCGGGGGGCGGCAATCAGCCCCAGCATTTT CASSPSGGGNQPQHF
- TRBD1 TRBJ1-2 14 TRBV3-1/TRBV3-2 TGTGCCAGCAGCCTGGGACAGGGGGCGAATGGCTACACCTTC CASSLGQGANGYTF
- - TRBJ1-4 16 TRBV4-1 TGCGCCAGCAGCCGGGGGGGGCTGGCAAGTAATGAAAAACTGTTTTTT CASSRGGLASNEKLFF
few - TRBJ2-2 15 TRBV18 TGTGCCAGCTCACCCGGACTTACGAACACCGGGGAGCTGTTTTTT CASSPGLTNTGELFF
- - TRBJ1-2 15 TRBV29-1 TGCAGCGTTGAAACCCCCAGGACGGGGAACTATGGCTACACCTTC CSVETPRTGNYGYTF
- - TRBJ2-1 14 TRBV19 TGTGCCAGTAGTATTGGTGGGAGGCCGTACTTCCAGTTCTTC CASSIGGRPYFQFF
- - TRBJ1-5 16 TRBV18 TGTGCCAGCTCCCTCCGAGGGACACAAAACAATCAGCCCCAGCATTTT CASSLRGTQNNQPQHF
- TRBD1 TRBJ1-5 16 TRBV19 TGTGCCAGTAGGCTAATGTGGACAGGGGATTTTCAGCCCCAGCATTTT CASRLMWTGDFQPQHF
- - TRBJ2-1 14 TRBV29-1 TGCAGCGTGACCGGGACAAGGGGCCCGAATGAGCAGTTCTTC CSVTGTRGPNEQFF
- TRBD1 TRBJ2-2 15 TRBV7-2 TGTGCCAGCAGCCTCAGGGGGCGAAACACCGGGGAGCTGTTTTTT CASSLRGRNTGELFF
- TRBD1 TRBJ1-4 15 TRBV19 TGTGCCAGAAGACGGGAGGGGGCCGGGGGAGAAAAACTGTTTTTT CARRREGAGGEKLFF
- - TRBJ1-3 16 TRBV11-3 TGTGCCAGCAGCAGGGAGGGACAAATCTCTGGAAACACCATATATTTT CASSREGQISGNTIYF
- - TRBJ1-1 12 TRBV28 TGTGCCAGCAGTCTATCGGACACTGAAGCTTTCTTT CASSLSDTEAFF
- - TRBJ1-4 15 TRBV6-5 TGTGCCAGCCAAGGGAGGGGTCAAACTAATGAAAAACTGTTTTTT CASQGRGQTNEKLFF
- - TRBJ1-1 14 TRBV10-3 TGTGCCATCAGTGAGGGGGCTCCCAGCACTGAAGCTTTCTTT CAISEGAPSTEAFF
- - TRBJ2-5 13 TRBV11-3 TGTGCCAGCAGCCCCAATGTCAAAGAGACCCAGTACTTC CASSPNVKETQYF
- - TRBJ1-3 16 TRBV7-6 TGTGCCAGCAGCCCCACAGGTACAGGCTCTGGAAACACCATATATTTT CASSPTGTGSGNTIYF
- - TRBJ1-6 14 TRBV19 TGTGCCAGTAGCATTGCGGACACAAGTTCACCCCTCCACTTT CASSIADTSSPLHF
- - TRBJ1-1 16 TRBV4-2 TGTGCCAGCAGCCAAGATTGGCGGGGGCCGAACACTGAAGCTTTCTTT CASSQDWRGPNTEAFF
once - TRBJ2-3 14 TRBV5-1 TGCGCCAGCAGCTTGGACAGTAGCACAGATACGCAGTATTTT CASSLDSSTDTQYF